Listed here is a single TCR beta chain. This clonotype was observed a few times. Its antigen remains unidentified. No per-base quality is available; no much larger clone lies one base away. From its cysteine to its phenylalanine, the CDR3 spans 16 amino acids. The DNA shown is the 48-base CDR3, in frame from base 1. From the germline V gene (reference sequence), CDR1 is LGHDT and CDR2 is YNNKEL. The trim is 4 bases for V and 1 base for J, with a gap of 15 bases between the germline ends. Ficoll-Paque density gradient centrifugation was the method used to isolate PBMCs. These data are taken from a study of T-cell memory formation after mild COVID-19 (dated by TCRdb to the early 2020s). Some background on the complete study: TCR sequence clusters from the two donors were found to be largely donor specific. T-cell clones expanding and contracting after mild COVID-19 in a couple of donors were tracked by longitudinal TCRalpha and TCRbeta repertoire sequencing. The cohort was made up of two young adult volunteers, one female and one male, who were previously healthy. Beyond this particular receptor, the publication reports: Whether the second-wave clones peaking on day 37 were SARS-CoV-2 specific was not confirmed. Balanced CD4/CD8 phenotypes were observed for clones contracting from day 15 to 85, whereas a bias towards CD4+ was observed for a second wave of clones expanding from day 15 to 37. The study included only a couple of mild cases, and larger cohorts that include severe cases with pre-infection samples were judged to be necessary. Contracting CD4+ clones were located mainly in the CM and EM memory subsets, whereas CD8+ clones were found to be enriched in EMRA. Some responding clones were detected in pre-infection memory, suggesting pre-existing cross-reactive memory T cells joined the SARS-CoV-2 response.

The sequencing machine was an Illumina NovaSeq 6000. TCRalpha and TCRbeta cDNA libraries were constructed by 5'RACE with constant-segment primers, with sample barcodes and unique molecular identifiers being introduced. Trizol reagent was used to extract RNA from every sample. Libraries were amplified in two PCR steps, with a second sample barcode and Illumina TruSeq adapters added in the second step. Libraries were sequenced on an Illumina NovaSeq with 2 x 150 bp paired-end reads. The study's own analysis went as follows. The reads were demultiplexed and collapsed into UMI-guided consensus sequences using migec v1.2.7. Using mixcr v2.1.11, UMI consensuses were aligned to TRA and TRB V and J templates and then assembled into clonotypes. A clonotype was counted as expanded or contracted only if both edgeR and NoisET called the change significant, with noise models trained on biological replicates. For edgeR calls, the thresholds were a false discovery rate-adjusted p below 0.01 and a log2 fold-change of 1. PCA with hierarchical clustering of max-normalized trajectories of the 1000 most abundant clonotypes was used as exploratory dynamics analysis. Separately sequenced CD4+ and CD8+ repertoires were used to assign a CD4 or CD8 phenotype to each responding clone. The public reads were reprocessed in TCRdb via fastp at Q25 and MiXCR, keeping in-frame beta chains. Under each unique CDR3 protein, matching rows form one entry showing the most common genes and DNA. The V and J calls were determined by TCRdb, not by the authors. The sample table shows 110,000 to 150,000 distinct CDR3 sequences, and approximately 26% are seen once. The ten biggest clones cover around 22% of the sample.

The sequence joins TRBV3-1 to TRBJ2-3; no confident D gene assignment can be made. This sequence was found in an adult woman who had mild COVID-19 (a few samples of this study predate the infection). The sample titles of this study are shuffled in the database, so cell type and time point are left out; the donor was told from shared clones. Material: PBMCs or a T cell subset sorted from them (not recorded which). Read as DNA, the sequence is TGTGCCAGCAGCCCGATTCTCGGCGGACGCACAGATACGCAGTATTTT. It translates to CASSPILGGRTDTQYF.